These 20 T cell receptor beta chains were all obtained from the same sample, sequenced in a study of spatial heterogeneity in lung cancer. Findings and caveats of the study: Tracking of tumor mutation counts was seen in expanded intratumoral alpha and beta TCR counts.

TCRdb reanalysed the 5' RACE reads using MiXCR and keeps one entry per CDR3 protein. Among approximately 11,000 distinct CDR3 sequences listed, 5% to 6.5% were seen once. The time point here: sample taken at primary tumor resection. These receptors are not linked to any known antigen. Sequencing was performed on lung tumor tissue, taken at surgery. Receptors were obtained from a male donor with early-stage non-small cell lung cancer.

This clonotype was observed at least ten times. The chain combines TRBV18 with TRBJ2-1, with 10 bases matching TRBD1. Trimming took 2 bases from V and 9 from J; bases not matched to a gene: 13. Germline CDR1 KGHSH, CDR2 LQKENI. The CDR3 length is 17 residues. The DNA for the CDR3 is TGTGCCAGCTCACCATCTTCCGGGACAGGGGAACGTGTTGAGCAGTTCTTC. It translates to CASSPSSGTGERVEQFF.

This clonotype was counted many times. The V and J genes are TRBV20-1 and TRBJ1-2; no definite D call. Germline CDR1 DFQATT, CDR2 SNEGSKA (reference sequence). The V gene lost 3 bases and the J gene lost 6 bases, with 8 bases spanning the gap. The CDR3 extends over 11 amino acids. The CDR3 region is CSARLNHGYTF. CDR3 nucleotide sequence: TGCAGTGCTAGGTTGAATCATGGCTACACCTTC.

This clonotype has a count of ten or more. The chain joins TRBV5-6 to TRBJ1-6; no clear D. V lost 4 bases, J lost 0 bases, and 23 bases lay in between. Germline V gene sequence: CDR1 SGHDT, CDR2 YYEEEE. This CDR3 has 20 residues. CDR3 nucleotides: TGTGCCAGCAGCCAATTCGGACGGATACAACGAAGCTCCTATAATTCACCCCTCCACTTT. Translated: CASSQFGRIQRSSYNSPLHF.

In its sample, this clonotype was seen many times. It may be a read error: a sequence one base away is much more abundant. The chain recombines TRBV28 with TRBJ2-6; the match to TRBD1 covers 9 bases. CDR1 and CDR2 (germline): MDHEN, SYDVKM. The CDR3 length is 19 residues. The CDR3 region has the DNA TGTGCCAGCAGTTTTTGGGGGACAGGGCATTTCTCTGGGACCAACGTCCTGACTTTC. Protein: CASSFWGTGHFSGTNVLTF. Based on the CDR3 plus reference TRBV28 and TRBJ2-6, the full variable domain is DVKVTQSSRYLVKRTGEKVFLECVQDMDHENMFWYRQDPGLGLRLIYFSYDVKMKEKGDIPEGYSVSREKKERFSLILESASTNQTSMYLCASSFWGTGHFSGTNVLTFGAGSRLTVL.

This clonotype was recorded at least ten times. This chain uses TRBV6-5 with TRBJ1-4; D remains ambiguous. The CDR3 consists of 13 residues. V lost 6 bases to trimming and J lost 12 bases, with 17 bases between them. Germline V gene data show CDR1 as MNHEY and CDR2 as SVGAGI. Here the CDR3 DNA reads TGTGCCAGCAGCTTTTATTACGGGTCGGAACTGTTTTTT. This codes for CASSFYYGSELFF.

This clonotype occurred many times. The chain couples TRBV12-3 or TRBV12-4 to TRBJ1-1; D remains unclear. V was pared by 4 bases and J by 4 bases, with 10 bases between. This CDR3 is 13 amino acids long. This CDR3 is CASSSYSATEAFF. The DNA for the CDR3 is TGTGCCAGCAGTTCCTATTCTGCCACTGAAGCTTTCTTT.

This clonotype appeared many times. The chain is built from TRBV6-2 or TRBV6-3 and TRBJ2-2, with D perhaps matching TRBD1 or TRBD2 (5 bases each). Germline loops: CDR1 MNHEY, CDR2 SVGEGT. This CDR3 has 15 residues. Trimming cost V 6 bases and J 3 bases, with 14 bases left between them. The CDR3 sequence: CASRMGEIYTGELFF. For the CDR3, the DNA is TGTGCCAGCAGGATGGGGGAGATTTACACCGGGGAGCTGTTTTTT.

By its share, this clonotype is medium-sized. The chain has TRBV10-3 and TRBJ2-3; tentative D call: TRBD2 (5 bases). The ends were cut back, 0 bases at V and 2 bases at J, with 9 bases in the middle. The CDR3 runs 15 residues. Looked up from germline, CDR1 is ENHRY and CDR2 is SYGVKD. CDR3 region: CAISESSGYTDTQYF. The CDR3 DNA sequence: TGTGCCATCAGTGAGTCAAGCGGCTACACAGATACGCAGTATTTT.

This clonotype came up many times. The V gene is TRBV7-2, the J gene TRBJ1-2, with 9 positions matching TRBD1. The CDR3 extends over 14 amino acids. The germline V gene encodes CDR1 SGHTA and CDR2 FQGNSA. J lost 5 bases, V lost 1 base, and 2 bases had no gene match. CDR3 region: CASSLVDRGYGYTF. The DNA of the CDR3 is TGTGCCAGCAGCTTAGTGGACAGGGGTTATGGCTACACCTTC.

This clonotype was seen repeatedly, ten times or more. The V and J genes are TRBV18 and TRBJ2-4; the D gene is possibly TRBD2 (5 bases). Trimming left V 2 bases short and J 6 bases short, with 11 bases between. The CDR3 has 14 residues. Per the germline V gene, CDR1 is KGHSH and CDR2 is LQKENI. CDR3 DNA: TGTGCCAGCTCACCAAGCGGCAAGAGAAACATTCAGTACTTC. Encoded protein: CASSPSGKRNIQYF. The full variable domain, its missing parts supplied by reference TRBV18 and TRBJ2-4, is NAGVMQNPRHLVRRRGQEARLRCSPMKGHSHVYWYRQLPEEGLKFMVYLQKENIIDESGMPKERFSAEFPKEGPSILRIQQVVRGDSAAYFCASSPSGKRNIQYFGAGTRLSVL.

As concerns this clonotype: This may be a read error: a much more frequent sequence differs by one nucleotide. The conserved final phenylalanine or tryptophan is absent from the CDR3, which likely points to a read error. The chain links TRBV6-6 to TRBJ2-5, with 13 bases aligning to TRBD2. V was pared by 6 bases and J by 4 bases, with 8 bases of the junction left unmatched. Germline assignment: CDR1 MNHNY and CDR2 SVGAGI (reference sequence). The CDR3 has 16 amino acids. The CDR3 loop reads CASSLGLAGAGETQYY. Written as DNA, the CDR3 is TGTGCCAGCAGCCTAGGACTAGCGGGAGCGGGAGAGACCCAGTACTAC.

In its sample, this clonotype was seen many times. V usage is TRBV20-1 and J usage is TRBJ2-1; TRBD2 matches 13 bases. Germline CDR1 DFQATT, CDR2 SNEGSKA (reference sequence). V shed 6 bases and J 1 base; nucleotides not matched to a gene: 3. The CDR3 totals 15 residues. The CDR3 here is CSARGLAGSYNEQFF. The CDR3 nucleotides are TGCAGTGCCAGGGGACTAGCGGGGTCCTACAATGAGCAGTTCTTC.

This clonotype has a count of ten or more. The CDR3 region has the DNA TGCAGTGTCGTCACCTCCTACAATGAGCAGTTCTTC. Its protein is CSVVTSYNEQFF. The gene calls are TRBV20-1 and TRBJ2-1; D uncertain. The length of the CDR3 is 12 residues. The V end lost 7 bases, the J end lost 0 bases, and 7 bases lay between the germline ends. Germline V gives CDR1 DFQATT, CDR2 SNEGSKA (reference sequence).

This clonotype has ten or more counts. Germline and junction disagree at one end, which may indicate a read error. The V gene is TRBV18, the J gene TRBJ2-4; tentatively, D is TRBD2 (5 bases). Germline CDR1 is KGHSH and CDR2 is LQKENI. This CDR3 contains 15 residues. CDR3 in amino acids: CVSSPRTRGINIQYF. The CDR3 DNA reads as TGTGTCAGCTCACCACGGACGAGAGGGATAAACATTCAGTACTTC.

In its sample, this clonotype was seen many times. The V call is TRBV9, the J call TRBJ1-1, with 8 bases that match TRBD1. J lost 6 bases, V lost 0 bases, and 1 base had no gene match. Germline CDR1 and CDR2: SGDLS and YYNGEE. The CDR3 sequence is 13 residues long. CDR3 amino acids: CASSVDRGAEAFF. CDR3 DNA sequence: TGTGCCAGCAGCGTAGACAGGGGGGCTGAAGCTTTCTTT.

This clonotype has ten or more counts. The chain carries TRBV15 and TRBJ1-1; possibly TRBD1 for D (6 bases). Germline CDR1 is LNHNV and CDR2 is YYDKDF (reference sequence). Trimming left V 1 base short and J 11 bases short, with 17 bases between. This CDR3 comprises 14 residues. CDR3 DNA: TGTGCCACCAGCAGAGCGAACAGGGCGTCATTGGCTTTCTTT. Amino acids: CATSRANRASLAFF.

This clonotype ranks as medium-sized. The rearrangement joins TRBV9 to TRBJ1-3; D remains ambiguous. The CDR3 totals 14 residues. CDR1 and CDR2 (germline): SGDLS, YYNGEE. The V end lost 0 bases, the J end lost 3 bases, and 7 bases lay between the germline ends. The CDR3 sequence: CASSVGSGGNTIYF. The CDR3 DNA follows: TGTGCCAGCAGCGTAGGCTCCGGTGGAAACACCATATATTTT.

This clonotype was counted at least ten times. The rearrangement links TRBV6-5 to TRBJ2-3; 11 nucleotides align to TRBD2. The CDR3 is 17 amino acids. V gave up 5 bases and J gave up 1 base; unmatched junction bases: 8. Germline-derived CDR1 and CDR2 are MNHEY and SVGAGI. CDR3 amino acids: CASSTGTSGSGTDTQYF. CDR3 in DNA: TGTGCCAGCAGTACCGGGACTAGCGGTTCGGGCACAGATACGCAGTATTTT.

In its sample, this clonotype was seen many times. The V call is TRBV20-1, the J call TRBJ1-3; unclear D gene. Trimming removed 3 bases at V and 2 bases at J, with 2 bases between. CDR1 and CDR2 from the germline V gene are DFQATT and SNEGSKA (reference sequence). The CDR3 is 11 residues long. CDR3 bases: TGCAGTGCTAGTGCTGGAAACACCATATATTTT. This translates into CSASAGNTIYF.

This clonotype was observed many times. The chain employs TRBV4-3 and TRBJ2-4; D ambiguous. Trimming shortened V by 1 base and J by 0 bases, and 4 bases separated the two germline ends. Germline V gene lookup returns CDR1 LGHNA and CDR2 YSLEER. This CDR3 comprises 14 residues. For the CDR3, the DNA is TGCGCCAGCAGCCAAGGTCTAGCCAAAAACATTCAGTACTTC. This encodes CASSQGLAKNIQYF.